The 32 T cell receptor beta chains below come from one sample, sequenced in a study of blood T cells in healthy people across ages. Sample-barcoded 5' priming and a J-beta primer mix drove a second PCR of about 7 to 11 cycles. MiXCR, run by TCRdb on the 5' RACE reads, gives a single entry per CDR3 protein. Among 1.5 million to 2 million distinct CDR3 sequences listed, 49% were seen once. The material sequenced was blood. The receptors were sampled from a woman in her 40s in good health.

This clonotype has a single count. The chain couples TRBV20-1 to TRBJ2-1, with a tentative D call TRBD1 (6 bases). V was pared by 5 bases and J by 1 base, with 9 bases between. CDR1 DFQATT and CDR2 SNEGSKA come from the germline V gene (reference sequence). CDR3 length: 13 residues. The CDR3 protein is CSAAGVSYNEQFF. For the CDR3, the DNA is TGCAGTGCTGCAGGGGTTTCCTACAATGAGCAGTTCTTC.

Details on this clonotype: A junction boundary mismatches the germline segment, possibly from a read error. The chain employs TRBV3-1 and TRBJ2-5; D is undetermined. Germline lookup yields CDR1 LGHDT and CDR2 YNNKEL (reference sequence). This CDR3 has 16 amino acids. The CDR3 protein is CASSPHGGPHHETQYF. In DNA, the CDR3 is TGTGCCAGCAGCCCCCACGGCGGACCCCACCACGAGACCCAGTACTTC.

The chain uses TRBV20-1 and TRBJ2-1; D tentatively reads TRBD1 or TRBD2 (7 bases each). Looked up from germline, CDR1 is DFQATT and CDR2 is SNEGSKA (reference sequence). Trimming cost V 1 base and J 0 bases, with 13 bases left between them. CDR3 length: 16 amino acids. For the CDR3, the DNA is TGCAGTGCTAGAGGGGGGGGGACAGTCTCCTACAATGAGCAGTTCTTC. This translates into CSARGGGTVSYNEQFF.

The chain recombines TRBV6-6 with TRBJ2-1; the match to TRBD2 covers 8 bases. The CDR3 extends over 14 amino acids. Germline trimming cut 6 bases from V and 9 bases from J; bases unmatched to any gene: 10. CDR1 and CDR2 (germline): MNHNY, SVGAGI (reference sequence). CDR3 in DNA: TGTGCCAGCAGGGAACGGGGGGGCATCGGTGAGCAGTTCTTC. Protein: CASRERGGIGEQFF.

The V and J genes are TRBV7-9 and TRBJ2-1, with D unresolved. CDR3 length: 15 amino acids. Trimming removed 6 bases from V and 9 bases from J, with 21 bases in between. Germline CDR1 is SEHNR and CDR2 is FQNEAQ (reference sequence). CDR3 sequence: CASRGFGPPSGEQFF. The CDR3 DNA sequence: TGTGCCAGCAGAGGTTTTGGGCCCCCGTCGGGTGAGCAGTTCTTC. Complete variable domain (other parts from reference TRBV7-9 and TRBJ2-1): DTGVSQNPRHKITKRGQNVTFRCDPISEHNRLYWYRQTLGQGPEFLTYFQNEAQLEKSRLLSDRFSAERPKGSFSTLEIQRTEQGDSAMYLCASRGFGPPSGEQFFGPGTRLTVL.

The V call is TRBV12-3 or TRBV12-4, the J call TRBJ2-1, with 7 bases identical to TRBD2. The CDR3 is made up of 13 amino acids. Unmatched junction bases numbered 7, after V lost 5 bases and J lost 9 bases. CDR3 DNA: TGTGCCAGCAGTGTAGTAGGGAGGGGTGAGCAGTTCTTC. This encodes CASSVVGRGEQFF.

The V call is TRBV20-1, the J call TRBJ2-1; the D is unclear. This CDR3 has 12 amino acids. Germline values: CDR1 DFQATT, CDR2 SNEGSKA (reference sequence). The V end lost 2 bases, the J end lost 6 bases, and 8 bases lay between the germline ends. In nucleotides, the CDR3 is TGCAGTGCTAGAAGCCGGGTCAATGAGCAGTTCTTC. Translating it yields CSARSRVNEQFF.

Of note for this clonotype: One junction end does not reproduce the germline sequence, and a read error may be involved. The chain joins TRBV7-2 to TRBJ1-6; D is undetermined. The CDR3 runs to 16 residues. Germline V CDR1 and CDR2: SGHTA, FQGNSA. In nucleotides, the CDR3 is TGTGCCAGCAGCTTAGCCCGGGGTCGCTATAGTTCACCCCTCCACTTT. Its translation is CASSLARGRYSSPLHF.

This clonotype appeared a few times. The CDR3 here is CASSSAVAGGTNYGYTF. CDR3 DNA: TGTGCCAGCAGCTCAGCCGTCGCAGGTGGAACGAACTATGGCTACACCTTC. V and J are TRBV6-1 and TRBJ1-2; D is ambiguous. Germline V gene lookup returns CDR1 MNHNS and CDR2 SASEGT. The CDR3 has 17 amino acids. Trimming removed 6 bases from V and 2 bases from J, with 22 bases in between.

The chain employs TRBV6-5 and TRBJ2-1, with 10 bases matching TRBD1. The CDR3 length is 19 residues. Germline loops: CDR1 MNHEY, CDR2 SVGAGI. Unmatched junction bases numbered 12, after V lost 4 bases and J lost 0 bases. CDR3 sequence (DNA): TGTGCCAGCAGTTCGCTGACAGGGGGCACTTCCCGCTCCTACAATGAGCAGTTCTTC. This codes for CASSSLTGGTSRSYNEQFF.

The genes are TRBV4-3 and TRBJ1-6, with TRBD1 matching over 8 bases. Trimming cost V 0 bases and J 8 bases; bases outside gene matches: 6. Germline V CDR1 and CDR2: LGHNA, YSLEER. This CDR3 region has 16 residues. The CDR3 sequence is CASSQETGQGDSPLHF. CDR3 sequence (DNA): TGCGCCAGCAGCCAAGAAACCGGACAGGGAGATTCACCCCTCCACTTT.

The gene calls are TRBV25-1 and TRBJ2-1; D unresolved. There are 15 residues in the CDR3. With 2 bases removed from V and 5 bases from J, the gap between germline ends came to 13 bases. Germline CDR1 and CDR2: MGHDK and SYGVNS. CDR3 DNA: TGTGCCAGCAGTGAACAATGGACGGCCCACAATGAGCAGTTCTTC. Protein: CASSEQWTAHNEQFF.

The chain links TRBV28 to TRBJ2-1, with 10 bases identical to TRBD2. V was clipped by 3 bases and J by 4 bases; unmatched bases: 6. Per the germline V gene, CDR1 is MDHEN and CDR2 is SYDVKM. The CDR3 length is 16 residues. The CDR3 region is CASSFPSGGLYNEQFF. The CDR3 coding sequence is TGTGCCAGCAGTTTTCCTAGCGGGGGCCTATACAATGAGCAGTTCTTC.

The chain couples TRBV6-6 to TRBJ2-5, with D unresolved. The tail of the sequence fits TRBJ2-7 better, so the J call may be wrong. There are 12 residues in the CDR3. CDR1 MNHNY and CDR2 SVGAGI come from the germline V gene (reference sequence). CDR3 DNA: TGTGCCAGCAGGAAGAACAGTGGCGAGCAGTACTTC. Translated, it gives CASRKNSGEQYF.

This clonotype occurred many times. The chain has TRBV27 and TRBJ2-1; the D is unclear. The CDR3 has 12 amino acids. Between the trimmed V and J ends, which lost 4 bases and 6 bases, there was a span of 7 bases. Germline assignment: CDR1 MNHEY and CDR2 SMNVEV (reference sequence). The CDR3 DNA is TGTGCCAGCAGTTCCGGGTTCAATGAGCAGTTCTTC. This codes for CASSSGFNEQFF.

This clonotype occurred once. The genes are TRBV20-1 and TRBJ2-3, with D unclear. Per the germline V gene, CDR1 is DFQATT and CDR2 is SNEGSKA (reference sequence). Trimming removed 3 bases from V and 0 bases from J, with 10 bases in between. The CDR3 extends over 14 amino acids. The CDR3 bases are TGCAGTGCTAGCTGGGCTCCTAGCACAGATACGCAGTATTTT. This sequence encodes CSASWAPSTDTQYF.

The gene calls are TRBV2 and TRBJ1-2; 8 bases match TRBD1. Unmatched junction bases numbered 7, after V lost 4 bases and J lost 6 bases. The CDR3 consists of 14 residues. Looked up from germline, CDR1 is SNHLY and CDR2 is FYNNEI. CDR3 in amino acids: CASSVIAGGDGYTF. CDR3 nucleotide sequence: TGTGCCAGCAGTGTAATTGCAGGGGGCGATGGCTACACCTTC.

The V and J genes are TRBV12-3 or TRBV12-4 and TRBJ1-5, with D possibly being TRBD1 (5 bases). Trimming left V 3 bases short and J 11 bases short, with 17 bases between. The CDR3 has 14 amino acids. CDR3: CASSFALGVTTQHF. The CDR3 DNA sequence: TGTGCCAGCAGTTTCGCCCTGGGGGTGACGACCCAGCATTTT.

V is TRBV2 and J is TRBJ2-4; the D gene is possibly TRBD1 (5 bases). Near its end, the DNA agrees better with TRBJ2-5, so the J call may be wrong. The germline gives CDR1 SNHLY, CDR2 FYNNEI. The CDR3 contains 15 residues. The CDR3 reads CASLRVGLPQETQYF. The DNA for the CDR3 is TGTGCCAGCCTCCGCGTGGGGCTCCCTCAAGAGACCCAGTACTTC.

This clonotype was recorded once. The chain joins TRBV12-3 or TRBV12-4 to TRBJ2-3; the match to TRBD1 covers 9 bases. V dropped 3 bases and J dropped 3; count of bases not matched to a gene: 7. The CDR3 runs to 16 residues. The CDR3 protein is CASSLDRDRVTDTQYF. The CDR3 region has the DNA TGTGCCAGCAGTTTGGATCGGGACAGGGTTACAGATACGCAGTATTTT.

The chain combines TRBV4-2 with TRBJ1-1; D call uncertain. The V end was cut by 4 bases, the J end by 0 bases, with 15 bases between. The CDR3 is 16 residues long. Germline V lookup: CDR1 LGHNA, CDR2 YNFKEQ. The CDR3 DNA is TGTGCCAGCAGCCGACTTTTGGGTTTCATGAACACTGAAGCTTTCTTT. The encoded protein is CASSRLLGFMNTEAFF.

The genes are TRBV2 and TRBJ2-5, with 7 bases matching TRBD1. The V gene end was trimmed by 8 bases and the J gene end by 1 base; junction bases not matched to a gene: 13. Looked up from germline, CDR1 is SNHLY and CDR2 is FYNNEI. This CDR3 is 16 amino acids long. Here the CDR3 reads CASLRRQGASQETQYF. The CDR3 DNA is TGTGCCAGCTTACGCCGACAGGGAGCCTCCCAAGAGACCCAGTACTTC.

The genes are TRBV14 and TRBJ2-1; no clear D gene. The J call may not be correct, given that the DNA end is closer to TRBJ2-7. The V gene's germline CDR1 is SGHDN and CDR2 FVKESK. The length of the CDR3 is 14 residues. CDR3 coding DNA: TGTGCCAGCAGCCAAGATTTAGGATACAATGAGCAGTACTTC. This translates into CASSQDLGYNEQYF.

The chain carries TRBV6-2 or TRBV6-3 and TRBJ1-1; 9 nucleotides match TRBD1. CDR1 MNHEY and CDR2 SVGEGT come from the germline V gene. The CDR3 totals 15 residues. Germline trimming cut 5 bases from V and 4 bases from J; bases unmatched to any gene: 8. CDR3 protein: CASSRTLTGGTEAFF. DNA for the CDR3: TGTGCCAGCAGTCGGACCCTGACAGGGGGCACTGAAGCTTTCTTT.

This chain joins TRBV27 and TRBJ1-2; 7 positions agree with TRBD1. CDR1 and CDR2 (germline): MNHEY, SMNVEV (reference sequence). V shed 5 bases, J shed 7 bases, and the junction held 10 bases outside the gene matches. The CDR3 covers 14 residues. Written as DNA, the CDR3 is TGTGCCAGCAGTATACAGGGGACCTTCGGTGGCTACACCTTC. Encoded protein: CASSIQGTFGGYTF.

Points on this clonotype: A junction end diverges from the germline sequence, so it may reflect a read error. The rearrangement links TRBV7-2 to TRBJ2-3; 16 nucleotides match TRBD2. The germline gives CDR1 SGHTA, CDR2 FQGNSA. This CDR3 region has 20 residues. The CDR3: CASSLEGGLAGGISTGTQYF. CDR3 nucleotide sequence: TGTGCCAGCAGCTTAGAGGGGGGACTAGCGGGGGGGATTAGCACAGGTACGCAGTATTTT.

This CDR3 is CASSLVAGGIRPGEQYF. As DNA, the CDR3 is TGTGCCAGCAGCTTAGTGGCAGGGGGTATCAGGCCGGGAGAGCAGTACTTC. The genes are TRBV7-8 and TRBJ2-7; TRBD1 aligns across 7 bases. The ends lost 1 base at V and 7 bases at J; junction bases unmatched: 16. The CDR3 has 17 amino acids. Germline CDR1 reads SGHVS; CDR2 reads FQNEAQ.

This clonotype was counted between two and nine times. The rearrangement links TRBV2 to TRBJ2-3; D not resolved. Germline V gene data show CDR1 as SNHLY and CDR2 as FYNNEI. V was pared by 3 bases and J by 2 bases, with 15 bases between. CDR3 size: 16 residues. The CDR3 bases are TGTGCCAGCAGTGATTGGGCAGGACGAATCACAGATACGCAGTATTTT. Translated, it gives CASSDWAGRITDTQYF.

The chain employs TRBV2 and TRBJ2-7; 7 bases are shared with TRBD2. With the DNA end fitting TRBJ2-5 better, the J assignment may be wrong. The CDR3 sequence is 15 residues long. Germline CDR1 is SNHLY and CDR2 is FYNNEI. Here the CDR3 reads CASSVVGGNRETQYF. For the CDR3, the DNA is TGTGCCAGCAGTGTCGTCGGGGGGAACAGGGAGACCCAGTACTTC.

This clonotype was picked up a small number of times. The genes are TRBV6-6 and TRBJ2-1, with D possibly being TRBD2 (5 bases). CDR1 and CDR2 from the germline V gene are MNHNY and SVGAGI (reference sequence). This CDR3 region has 12 residues. The V gene lost 4 bases and the J gene lost 7 bases, with 8 bases spanning the gap. The CDR3 loop reads CASSFQRNEQFF. The CDR3 DNA follows: TGTGCCAGCAGTTTCCAGCGGAATGAGCAGTTCTTC.

V usage is TRBV20-1 and J usage is TRBJ2-3, with TRBD1 as a possible D gene (6 bases). Germline CDR1 is DFQATT and CDR2 is SNEGSKA (reference sequence). The CDR3 covers 16 residues. CDR3 residues: CSPPPGEIPGTDTQYF. The CDR3 nucleotides are TGCAGCCCCCCCCCAGGGGAGATACCTGGCACAGATACGCAGTATTTT.

The rearrangement links TRBV4-3 to TRBJ1-2; D is perhaps TRBD1 (5 bases). Germline V lookup: CDR1 LGHNA, CDR2 YSLEER. The CDR3 extends over 15 amino acids. V lost 0 bases to trimming and J lost 1 base, with 9 bases between them. The CDR3 is CASSQESQGNYGYTF. The CDR3 nucleotides read TGCGCCAGCAGCCAAGAGAGCCAGGGTAACTATGGCTACACCTTC.